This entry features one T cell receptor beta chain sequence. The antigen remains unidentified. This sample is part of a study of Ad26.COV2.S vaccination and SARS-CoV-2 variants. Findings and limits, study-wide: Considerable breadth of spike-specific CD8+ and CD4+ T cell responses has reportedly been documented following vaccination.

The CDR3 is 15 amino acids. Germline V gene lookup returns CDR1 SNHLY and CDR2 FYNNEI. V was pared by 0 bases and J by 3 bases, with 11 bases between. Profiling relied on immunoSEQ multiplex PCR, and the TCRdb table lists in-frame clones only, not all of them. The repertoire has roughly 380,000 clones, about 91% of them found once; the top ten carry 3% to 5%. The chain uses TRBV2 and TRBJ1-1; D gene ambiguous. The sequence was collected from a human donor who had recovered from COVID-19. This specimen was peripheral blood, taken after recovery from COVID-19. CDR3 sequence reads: CASSEAHYSDTEAFF. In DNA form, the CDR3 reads TGTGCCAGCAGTGAAGCCCACTACTCCGACACTGAAGCTTTCTTT.